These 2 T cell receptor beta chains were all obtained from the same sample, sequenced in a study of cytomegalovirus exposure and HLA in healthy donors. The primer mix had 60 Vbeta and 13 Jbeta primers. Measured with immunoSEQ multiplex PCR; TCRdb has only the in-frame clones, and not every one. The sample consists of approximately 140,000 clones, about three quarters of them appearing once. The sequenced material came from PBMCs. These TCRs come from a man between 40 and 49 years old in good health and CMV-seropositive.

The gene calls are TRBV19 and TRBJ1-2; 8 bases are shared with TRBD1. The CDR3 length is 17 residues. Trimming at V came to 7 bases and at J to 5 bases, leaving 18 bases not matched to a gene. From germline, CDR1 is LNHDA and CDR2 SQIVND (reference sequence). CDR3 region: CASTQFRDRTGFYGYTF. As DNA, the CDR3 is TGTGCCAGTACGCAATTCCGAGACCGGACAGGGTTTTATGGCTACACCTTC. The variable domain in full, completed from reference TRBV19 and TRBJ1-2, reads DGGITQSPKYLFRKEGQNVTLSCEQNLNHDAMYWYRQDPGQGLRLIYYSQIVNDFQKGDIAEGYSVSREKKESFPLTVTSAQKNPTAFYLCASTQFRDRTGFYGYTFGSGTRLTVV.

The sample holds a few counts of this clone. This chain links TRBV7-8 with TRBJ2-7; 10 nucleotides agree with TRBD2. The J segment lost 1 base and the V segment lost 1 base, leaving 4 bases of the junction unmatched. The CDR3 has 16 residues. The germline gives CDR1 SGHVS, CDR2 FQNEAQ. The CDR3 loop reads CASSLDKAGGSYEQYF. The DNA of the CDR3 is TGTGCCAGCAGCTTAGATAAAGCGGGAGGGTCCTACGAGCAGTACTTC.